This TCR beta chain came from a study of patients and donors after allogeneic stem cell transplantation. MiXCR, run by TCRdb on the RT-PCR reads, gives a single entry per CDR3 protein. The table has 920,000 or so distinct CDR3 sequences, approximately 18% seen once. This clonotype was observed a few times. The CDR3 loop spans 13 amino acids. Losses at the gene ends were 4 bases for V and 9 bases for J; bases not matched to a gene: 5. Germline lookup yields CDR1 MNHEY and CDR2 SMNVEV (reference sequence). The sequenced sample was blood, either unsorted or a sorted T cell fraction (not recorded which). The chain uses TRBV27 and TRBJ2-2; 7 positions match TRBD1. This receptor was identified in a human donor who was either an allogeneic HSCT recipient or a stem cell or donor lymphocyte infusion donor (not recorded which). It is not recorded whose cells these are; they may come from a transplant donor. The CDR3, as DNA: TGTGCCAGCAGTTCGAGGGACAGCCGGGAGCTGTTTTTT. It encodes CASSSRDSRELFF.